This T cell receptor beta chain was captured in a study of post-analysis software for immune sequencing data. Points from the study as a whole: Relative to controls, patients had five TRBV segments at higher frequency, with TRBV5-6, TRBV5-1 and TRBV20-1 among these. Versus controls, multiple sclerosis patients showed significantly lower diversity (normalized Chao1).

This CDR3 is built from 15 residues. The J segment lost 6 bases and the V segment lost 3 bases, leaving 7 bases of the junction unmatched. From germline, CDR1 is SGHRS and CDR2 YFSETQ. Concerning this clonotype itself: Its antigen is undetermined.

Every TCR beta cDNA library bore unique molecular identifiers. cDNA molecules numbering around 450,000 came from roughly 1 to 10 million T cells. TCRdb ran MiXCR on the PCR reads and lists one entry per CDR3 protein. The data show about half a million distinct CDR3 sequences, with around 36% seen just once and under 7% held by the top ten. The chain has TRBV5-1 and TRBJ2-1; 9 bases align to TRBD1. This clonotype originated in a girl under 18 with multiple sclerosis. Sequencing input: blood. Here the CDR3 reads CASSSRQGVFNEQFF. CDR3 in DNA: TGCGCCAGCAGCTCTAGACAGGGGGTCTTCAATGAGCAGTTCTTC.